These 5 T cell receptor beta chains originate from one sample sequenced in a study of CD8+ T cells in alopecia areata. TCR sequencing used cDNA made by reverse transcription of extracted RNA. The table came from immunoSEQ multiplex PCR; TCRdb's copy has only in-frame clones and leaves some out. The repertoire consists of fewer than 250,000 clones, with over 60% occurring once and the leading ten covering 4.2%. This sample's treatment: oral pan-JAK inhibitor, 5-10 mg twice daily. The sequenced sample was CD4+ T cells sorted from blood, obtained at week 4, from a patient treated with tofacitinib. These receptors originate from a human donor with alopecia areata.

This sequence joins TRBV6-1 and TRBJ1-1; 7 positions match TRBD1. The germline CDR1 and CDR2 sequences are MNHNS and SASEGT. V shed 6 bases and J 1 base; nucleotides not matched to a gene: 5. The CDR3 spans 14 residues. CDR3 protein: CASRSGQPNTEAFF. The CDR3 region has the DNA TGTGCCAGCAGGTCGGGACAGCCGAACACTGAAGCTTTCTTT.

This clone came up a few times. The CDR3 sequence is CSVGSREQRADTQYF. DNA for the CDR3: TGCAGCGTTGGCTCCCGGGAGCAGCGCGCAGATACGCAGTATTTT. This chain joins TRBV29-1 and TRBJ2-3; D is possibly TRBD2 (6 bases). Trimming removed 4 bases at V and 4 bases at J, with 18 bases between. The CDR3 is made up of 15 amino acids. Germline V gives CDR1 SQVTM, CDR2 ANQGSEA.

This clone was detected a few times. This chain links TRBV19 with TRBJ1-1; D remains ambiguous. Trimming removed 2 bases from V and 1 base from J, with 8 bases in between. The CDR3 extends over 14 amino acids. Germline V gene lookup returns CDR1 LNHDA and CDR2 SQIVND (reference sequence). The CDR3 here is CASSIPPANTEAFF. CDR3 DNA: TGTGCCAGTAGTATACCTCCAGCGAACACTGAAGCTTTCTTT.

The table lists this clone with a count of one. The CDR3 coding sequence is TGTGCCAGCAGCTTAGCAGGGGAGTACGAGCAGTACTTC. This sequence encodes CASSLAGEYEQYF. This chain joins TRBV7-2 and TRBJ2-7; possibly TRBD1 or TRBD2 for D (5 bases each). This CDR3 comprises 13 residues. V was clipped by 0 bases and J by 4 bases, with 7 bases between them. Germline lookup yields CDR1 SGHTA and CDR2 FQGNSA.

This clone was recorded only once. The rearrangement uses TRBV4-2 and TRBJ1-1, with D perhaps matching TRBD1 (5 bases). The CDR3 spans 15 residues. Germline V lookup: CDR1 LGHNA, CDR2 YNFKEQ. The V end was cut by 4 bases, the J end by 0 bases, with 12 bases between. DNA of the CDR3: TGTGCCAGCAGCCCAGAGGCAGGGCTGAACACTGAAGCTTTCTTT. Translation: CASSPEAGLNTEAFF.